These T cell receptor beta chains were read from a single sample in a study of tumor-infiltrating lymphocytes in primary liver carcinoma. TCRdb independently ran MiXCR on the multiplex PCR reads; one entry per CDR3 protein. The sample includes under 200,000 distinct CDR3 sequences, around 60% of them seen just once. Specimen: peripheral blood. These receptors came from a woman between 55 and 75 years old with primary liver carcinoma and hepatitis B virus infection. Each CDR3 is given with its conserved first and last residue. The order of the fields is clone size, V gene, CDR3 length, J gene, D gene, CDR3 protein, CDR3 DNA. The D gene is left open where the match is weak. A row's size may be missing; if present it is once, few, many or a size class.

clone size: many
V gene: TRBV11-3
CDR3 length: 12
J gene: TRBJ2-2
D gene: -
CDR3 protein: CASSKFTGELFF
CDR3 DNA: TGTGCCAGCAGCAAATTCACCGGGGAGCTGTTTTTT

clone size: -
V gene: TRBV11-2
CDR3 length: 16
J gene: TRBJ2-2
D gene: TRBD2
CDR3 protein: CASSLAGGRDTGELFF
CDR3 DNA: TGTGCCAGCAGCTTAGCCGGCGGGAGGGATACCGGGGAGCTGTTTTTT

clone size: -
V gene: TRBV4-2
CDR3 length: 16
J gene: TRBJ1-1
D gene: TRBD1
CDR3 protein: CVSSQVPGQGGTEAFF
CDR3 DNA: TGTGTCAGCAGCCAAGTCCCGGGACAGGGAGGCACTGAAGCTTTCTTT

clone size: -
V gene: TRBV25-1
CDR3 length: 15
J gene: TRBJ1-2
D gene: TRBD1
CDR3 protein: CASSGTGGKNYGYTF
CDR3 DNA: TGTGCCAGCAGTGGGACAGGGGGCAAGAACTATGGATACACCTTC

clone size: -
V gene: TRBV11-2
CDR3 length: 16
J gene: TRBJ2-5
D gene: TRBD2
CDR3 protein: CASNPIGLAGLETQYF
CDR3 DNA: TGTGCCAGCAACCCGATCGGACTAGCGGGATTAGAGACCCAGTACTTC

clone size: -
V gene: TRBV11-2
CDR3 length: 16
J gene: TRBJ2-2
D gene: -
CDR3 protein: CASSDGRNTNIGELVF
CDR3 DNA: TGTGCCAGCAGCGACGGACGTAACACGAACATCGGGGAGCTGGTTTTT

clone size: -
V gene: TRBV11-2
CDR3 length: 14
J gene: TRBJ2-5
D gene: -
CDR3 protein: CASSSVVARETQYF
CDR3 DNA: TGTGCCAGTAGCTCTGTGGTCGCGCGGGAGACCCAGTACTTC

clone size: -
V gene: TRBV11-2
CDR3 length: 13
J gene: TRBJ1-1
D gene: -
CDR3 protein: CASNLDVGTEALF
CDR3 DNA: TGTGCCAGCAACTTAGACGTGGGGACTGAAGCTTTGTTT

clone size: many
V gene: TRBV12-3/TRBV12-4
CDR3 length: 14
J gene: TRBJ1-2
D gene: TRBD1
CDR3 protein: CASRGTGANYGYTF
CDR3 DNA: TGTGCCAGCAGGGGGACAGGGGCTAACTATGGCTACACCTTC

clone size: -
V gene: TRBV4-1
CDR3 length: 16
J gene: TRBJ2-1
D gene: TRBD2
CDR3 protein: CASRQPTSGSQNEQFF
CDR3 DNA: TGCGCCAGCAGGCAGCCTACTAGCGGGAGCCAGAATGAGCAGTTCTTC

clone size: once
V gene: TRBV11-2
CDR3 length: 13
J gene: TRBJ2-7
D gene: -
CDR3 protein: CASSPSGFYDQYF
CDR3 DNA: TGTGCCAGCAGCCCGAGCGGATTCTACGATCAGTACTTT

clone size: many
V gene: TRBV29-1
CDR3 length: 14
J gene: TRBJ2-6
D gene: -
CDR3 protein: CSVEGGTGANVLTF
CDR3 DNA: TGCAGCGTAGAGGGGGGCACTGGGGCCAACGTCCTGACTTTC

clone size: many
V gene: TRBV4-1
CDR3 length: 16
J gene: TRBJ1-1
D gene: TRBD1
CDR3 protein: CASSQVSGQGGTEAFF
CDR3 DNA: TGCGCCAGCAGCCAAGTATCAGGACAGGGGGGCACTGAAGCTTTCTTT

clone size: -
V gene: TRBV4-2
CDR3 length: 11
J gene: TRBJ2-3
D gene: -
CDR3 protein: CASSQEKAQSF
CDR3 DNA: TGTGCAAGCAGCCAAGAAAAGGCGCAGTCTTTT

clone size: -
V gene: TRBV9
CDR3 length: 15
J gene: TRBJ1-6
D gene: -
CDR3 protein: CASSVTGEGSSPLHF
CDR3 DNA: TGTGCCAGCAGCGTAACGGGAGAGGGTAGTTCACCCCTCCACTTT

clone size: -
V gene: TRBV25-1
CDR3 length: 17
J gene: TRBJ2-2
D gene: TRBD1
CDR3 protein: CASSSVPGQGPAGELFF
CDR3 DNA: TGTGCCAGCAGTTCAGTCCCGGGACAGGGTCCGGCCGGGGAGCTGTTTTTT

clone size: -
V gene: TRBV7-6
CDR3 length: 16
J gene: TRBJ2-1
D gene: TRBD2
CDR3 protein: CASSSVGTSGDNEQSF
CDR3 DNA: TGTGCCAGCAGCAGTGTGGGGACTAGCGGTGACAATGAGCAGTCCTTC

clone size: -
V gene: TRBV29-1
CDR3 length: 14
J gene: TRBJ2-1
D gene: TRBD2
CDR3 protein: CMVEGLAGVGKQFF
CDR3 DNA: TGCATGGTTGAGGGACTAGCGGGAGTGGGTAAGCAGTTCTTC

clone size: -
V gene: TRBV5-4
CDR3 length: 14
J gene: TRBJ1-2
D gene: -
CDR3 protein: CASSTGGSNYGYTF
CDR3 DNA: TGTGCCAGCAGCACCGGGGGGTCTAACTATGGCTACACCTTC

clone size: many
V gene: TRBV11-1
CDR3 length: 12
J gene: TRBJ2-7
D gene: -
CDR3 protein: CASSPDSYEQYF
CDR3 DNA: TGTGCCAGCAGCCCTGACTCCTACGAGCAGTACTTC

clone size: -
V gene: TRBV11-2
CDR3 length: 14
J gene: TRBJ2-7
D gene: -
CDR3 protein: CVSSLRWWRGEQYF
CDR3 DNA: TGTGTCAGCAGCTTGAGGTGGTGGCGCGGCGAGCAGTATTTC

clone size: -
V gene: TRBV11-2
CDR3 length: 14
J gene: TRBJ2-2
D gene: -
CDR3 protein: CASSSGPTGRELFF
CDR3 DNA: TGTGCCAGCAGCTCGGGGCCTACAGGCAGGGAGCTGTTTTTT

clone size: many
V gene: TRBV11-2
CDR3 length: 14
J gene: TRBJ2-1
D gene: -
CDR3 protein: CASSFRRANNEQFF
CDR3 DNA: TGTGCCAGCAGCTTCCGTAGGGCTAACAATGAGCAGTTCTTC

clone size: many
V gene: TRBV29-1
CDR3 length: 15
J gene: TRBJ2-3
D gene: -
CDR3 protein: CSVVNRVMGTDTQYF
CDR3 DNA: TGCAGCGTTGTGAATAGGGTAATGGGCACAGATACGCAGTATTTT

clone size: -
V gene: TRBV7-8
CDR3 length: 14
J gene: TRBJ2-3
D gene: -
CDR3 protein: CASSLSGGAYTQYF
CDR3 DNA: TGTGCCAGCAGCTTATCCGGAGGAGCGTATACGCAGTATTTT

clone size: -
V gene: TRBV13
CDR3 length: 14
J gene: TRBJ2-4
D gene: -
CDR3 protein: CASSLREEEDIQYF
CDR3 DNA: TGTGCCAGCAGCTTAAGGGAGGAGGAAGACATTCAGTACTTC

clone size: few
V gene: TRBV5-4
CDR3 length: 15
J gene: TRBJ1-2
D gene: -
CDR3 protein: CASSSWTVGGSVHAF
CDR3 DNA: TGTGCCAGCAGCTCATGGACAGTCGGGGGCTCTGTGCATGCCTTC

clone size: -
V gene: TRBV11-2
CDR3 length: 15
J gene: TRBJ2-3
D gene: TRBD2
CDR3 protein: CASSDSGRFTATRYF
CDR3 DNA: TGTGCCAGCAGCGATAGCGGGAGATTTACAGCTACGCGGTATTTT

clone size: -
V gene: TRBV11-1
CDR3 length: 17
J gene: TRBJ2-1
D gene: -
CDR3 protein: CASSSGVQVSNYNEQFF
CDR3 DNA: TGTGCCAGCAGCTCTGGGGTCCAAGTTTCGAACTACAATGAGCAGTTCTTC

clone size: -
V gene: TRBV4-1
CDR3 length: 14
J gene: TRBJ2-1
D gene: -
CDR3 protein: CANSQGYRVWEQFF
CDR3 DNA: TGCGCCAACAGCCAAGGCTACAGGGTCTGGGAGCAGTTTTTC

clone size: few
V gene: TRBV30
CDR3 length: 12
J gene: TRBJ2-1
D gene: -
CDR3 protein: CAWSVLTYEQFF
CDR3 DNA: TGTGCCTGGAGTGTACTGACCTATGAGCAGTTCTTC

clone size: -
V gene: TRBV28
CDR3 length: 15
J gene: TRBJ1-5
D gene: -
CDR3 protein: CASGPRGALNQPQHF
CDR3 DNA: TGTGCCAGTGGTCCCAGAGGGGCGCTCAATCAGCCCCAGCATTTT

clone size: -
V gene: TRBV20-1
CDR3 length: 16
J gene: TRBJ2-7
D gene: -
CDR3 protein: CSARLTTDYISYEQYF
CDR3 DNA: TGCAGTGCTAGACTAACAACGGACTATATCTCCTACGAGCAGTACTTC

clone size: -
V gene: TRBV11-2
CDR3 length: 18
J gene: TRBJ2-1
D gene: -
CDR3 protein: CPSSPQPSSAEGYNEQFF
CDR3 DNA: TGTCCCAGCAGCCCTCAACCCTCATCAGCGGAGGGCTACAATGAGCAGTTTTTC

clone size: -
V gene: TRBV6-6
CDR3 length: 15
J gene: TRBJ1-5
D gene: -
CDR3 protein: CASSSGQRGNQPQQF
CDR3 DNA: TGTGCCAGCAGCAGTGGACAGAGGGGCAATCAGCCCCAGCAATTT

clone size: -
V gene: TRBV2
CDR3 length: 15
J gene: TRBJ2-5
D gene: -
CDR3 protein: CASSNRDFWGEAQYF
CDR3 DNA: TGTGCCAGCAGTAACCGGGACTTCTGGGGGGAGGCCCAGTACTTC

clone size: -
V gene: TRBV10-3
CDR3 length: 15
J gene: TRBJ2-2
D gene: -
CDR3 protein: CAIREAETNTGELFF
CDR3 DNA: TGTGCCATCAGGGAAGCGGAAACGAACACCGGGGAGCTTTTTTTT

clone size: once
V gene: TRBV11-2
CDR3 length: 16
J gene: TRBJ2-3
D gene: TRBD2
CDR3 protein: CASSPGLSGFIDTQYF
CDR3 DNA: TGTGCCAGCAGCCCGGGACTATCGGGATTCATAGATACGCAGTATTTT

clone size: -
V gene: TRBV11-2
CDR3 length: 16
J gene: TRBJ2-3
D gene: -
CDR3 protein: CASSLGLLQESDTQYF
CDR3 DNA: TGTGCCAGCAGCTTAGGTCTATTACAGGAATCAGATACGCAGTATTTT

clone size: -
V gene: TRBV29-1
CDR3 length: 15
J gene: TRBJ2-7
D gene: TRBD2
CDR3 protein: CSATGLADNSYGQYF
CDR3 DNA: TGCAGTGCGACGGGACTAGCGGATAACTCCTACGGGCAGTACTTC

clone size: few
V gene: TRBV7-9
CDR3 length: 14
J gene: TRBJ2-7
D gene: TRBD1
CDR3 protein: CASSSQGAFYEQYF
CDR3 DNA: TGTGCCAGCAGCTCACAGGGGGCGTTCTACGAGCAGTACTTC

clone size: -
V gene: TRBV5-6
CDR3 length: 15
J gene: TRBJ2-1
D gene: -
CDR3 protein: CASSLRGTNYNEQFF
CDR3 DNA: TGTGCCAGCAGCTTGCGCGGGACCAATTACAATGAGCAGTTCTTC

clone size: many
V gene: TRBV6-1
CDR3 length: 14
J gene: TRBJ1-1
D gene: -
CDR3 protein: CASSEEGPNTEAFF
CDR3 DNA: TGTGCCAGCAGTGAAGAGGGCCCGAACACTGAAGCTTTCTTT

clone size: many
V gene: TRBV4-1
CDR3 length: 14
J gene: TRBJ2-7
D gene: TRBD1
CDR3 protein: CASSRTGITYEQYF
CDR3 DNA: TGCGCCAGCAGCCGGACAGGGATTACCTACGAGCAGTACTTC

clone size: -
V gene: TRBV11-2
CDR3 length: 13
J gene: TRBJ2-2
D gene: -
CDR3 protein: CASSQGVAGELFF
CDR3 DNA: TGTGCCAGCAGCCAAGGTGTGGCCGGGGAGCTGTTTTTT

clone size: -
V gene: TRBV28
CDR3 length: 15
J gene: TRBJ2-5
D gene: -
CDR3 protein: CASKPWGDQTETQYF
CDR3 DNA: TGTGCCAGCAAGCCCTGGGGAGATCAAACAGAGACCCAGTACTTC

clone size: -
V gene: TRBV4-1
CDR3 length: 16
J gene: TRBJ2-7
D gene: -
CDR3 protein: CASSRAEKGRTYEQYF
CDR3 DNA: TGCGCCAGCAGCCGCGCCGAGAAGGGGCGAACCTACGAGCAGTACTTC

clone size: -
V gene: TRBV11-2
CDR3 length: 16
J gene: TRBJ2-3
D gene: -
CDR3 protein: CTSSLGLLQGSDTQYF
CDR3 DNA: TGTACCAGCAGCTTAGGTCTATTACAGGGATCAGATACGCAGTATTTT